The rows below give T cell receptor beta chains drawn from one sample of a study of blood T cells in healthy people across ages. TCRdb called the 5' RACE reads again in MiXCR, with one record for every CDR3 protein. The table records 1.8 million or so distinct CDR3 sequences, approximately 39% of them present only once. What was sequenced was blood. These receptors came from a human donor in good health. CDR3s include the opening cysteine and the closing phenylalanine or tryptophan. A D gene is named only where the DNA matches it firmly. Rows give clone size only sometimes, using once, few, many, or a class for an expanded clone.

D gene: -; V gene: TRBV6-2/TRBV6-3; J gene: TRBJ2-3; clone size: -; CDR3 protein: CASSYLAGDTQYF; CDR3 DNA: TGTGCCAGCAGTTACCTCGCGGGGGATACGCAGTATTTT
D gene: -; V gene: TRBV11-2; J gene: TRBJ1-1; clone size: -; CDR3 protein: CASSFRTGLNAFF; CDR3 DNA: TGTGCCAGCAGCTTTCGTACAGGGCTGAACGCTTTCTTT
D gene: -; V gene: TRBV28; J gene: TRBJ2-3; clone size: few; CDR3 protein: CAVADTSTDTQYF; CDR3 DNA: TGTGCCGTCGCGGACACTTCCACAGATACGCAGTATTTT
D gene: -; V gene: TRBV20-1; J gene: TRBJ1-5; clone size: -; CDR3 protein: CSGLRNRDQPQHF; CDR3 DNA: TGCAGTGGTCTTCGGAACCGGGATCAGCCCCAGCATTTT
D gene: -; V gene: TRBV3-1; J gene: TRBJ2-3; clone size: -; CDR3 protein: CASSPGIISTDTQYF; CDR3 DNA: TGTGCCAGCAGCCCCGGGATAATATCCACAGATACGCAGTATTTT
D gene: -; V gene: TRBV20-1; J gene: TRBJ2-1; clone size: few; CDR3 protein: CSASLPSTYNEQFF; CDR3 DNA: TGCAGTGCTAGCCTGCCTTCTACCTACAATGAGCAGTTCTTC
D gene: -; V gene: TRBV7-2; J gene: TRBJ2-4; clone size: -; CDR3 protein: CASSPYPGATRGEQYF; CDR3 DNA: TGTGCCAGCAGCCCCTATCCAGGGGCCACTAGGGGGGAGCAGTACTTC
D gene: TRBD1; V gene: TRBV5-1; J gene: TRBJ2-7; clone size: few; CDR3 protein: CASSFDGQGSYEQYF; CDR3 DNA: TGCGCCAGCAGCTTCGATGGACAGGGATCCTACGAGCAGTACTTC
D gene: -; V gene: TRBV6-5; J gene: TRBJ2-7; clone size: few; CDR3 protein: CASSYTGRQSYEQYF; CDR3 DNA: TGTGCCAGCAGTTACACGGGACGGCAGTCCTACGAGCAGTACTTC
D gene: TRBD2; V gene: TRBV12-3/TRBV12-4; J gene: TRBJ2-5; clone size: few; CDR3 protein: CASSLFASGGAQTQYF; CDR3 DNA: TGTGCCAGCAGTTTATTTGCTAGCGGGGGGGCCCAGACCCAGTACTTC
D gene: -; V gene: TRBV6-6; J gene: TRBJ1-1; clone size: -; CDR3 protein: CASSYRGSENTEAFF; CDR3 DNA: TGTGCCAGCAGTTATAGGGGCTCAGAGAACACTGAAGCTTTCTTT
D gene: -; V gene: TRBV4-3; J gene: TRBJ2-3; clone size: once; CDR3 protein: CASSQDVLVADTQYF; CDR3 DNA: TGCGCCAGCAGCCAAGATGTCCTAGTCGCAGATACGCAGTATTTT
D gene: -; V gene: TRBV7-9; J gene: TRBJ1-2; clone size: -; CDR3 protein: CASSLDGATQGYTF; CDR3 DNA: TGTGCCAGCAGCCTCGATGGGGCCACCCAAGGCTACACCTTC
D gene: -; V gene: TRBV11-3; J gene: TRBJ2-3; clone size: -; CDR3 protein: CACSPEGADTQYF; CDR3 DNA: TGTGCCTGCAGCCCGGAGGGCGCAGATACGCAGTATTTT
D gene: -; V gene: TRBV6-5; J gene: TRBJ1-6; clone size: -; CDR3 protein: CASTRKNRHNSPLHF; CDR3 DNA: TGTGCCAGCACTCGTAAAAACAGGCATAATTCACCCCTCCACTTT
D gene: -; V gene: TRBV6-2/TRBV6-3; J gene: TRBJ1-5; clone size: few; CDR3 protein: CASSSRLRQGGQPQHF; CDR3 DNA: TGTGCCAGCAGCTCCCGTTTGAGGCAGGGAGGCCAGCCCCAGCATTTT
D gene: TRBD2; V gene: TRBV28; J gene: TRBJ2-1; clone size: -; CDR3 protein: CASSSYFSSGGHNEQFF; CDR3 DNA: TGTGCCAGCAGTTCTTACTTCTCTAGCGGGGGACACAATGAGCAGTTCTTC
D gene: TRBD1; V gene: TRBV7-9; J gene: TRBJ1-4; clone size: few; CDR3 protein: CASSLSIGDRSEKLFF; CDR3 DNA: TGTGCCAGCAGCCTATCGATCGGGGACAGGTCTGAAAAACTGTTTTTT
D gene: -; V gene: TRBV20-1; J gene: TRBJ1-2; clone size: few; CDR3 protein: CSARQGSNYGYTF; CDR3 DNA: TGCAGTGCTAGACAGGGGAGTAACTATGGCTACACCTTC
D gene: -; V gene: TRBV7-2; J gene: TRBJ1-4; clone size: -; CDR3 protein: CASSLIRNEKLFF; CDR3 DNA: TGTGCCAGCAGCTTAATTAGGAATGAAAAACTGTTTTTT
D gene: -; V gene: TRBV24-1; J gene: TRBJ2-7; clone size: -; CDR3 protein: CATRATGLEGEQYF; CDR3 DNA: TGTGCCACTCGGGCTACAGGCCTGGAAGGGGAGCAGTACTTC
D gene: -; V gene: TRBV9; J gene: TRBJ2-7; clone size: few; CDR3 protein: CASSVRDGAYEQYF; CDR3 DNA: TGTGCCAGCAGCGTCCGGGACGGAGCCTACGAGCAGTACTTC
D gene: -; V gene: TRBV29-1; J gene: TRBJ1-2; clone size: few; CDR3 protein: CSVRTANNYGYTF; CDR3 DNA: TGCAGCGTTCGGACAGCTAATAACTATGGCTACACCTTC
D gene: TRBD1; V gene: TRBV4-1; J gene: TRBJ2-7; clone size: -; CDR3 protein: CANSQDRDSATYEQYF; CDR3 DNA: TGCGCCAACAGCCAAGATCGGGACAGCGCGACCTACGAGCAGTACTTC
D gene: -; V gene: TRBV29-1; J gene: TRBJ2-5; clone size: -; CDR3 protein: CSALGSWLQETQYF; CDR3 DNA: TGCAGCGCCCTTGGATCGTGGCTACAAGAGACCCAGTACTTC
D gene: -; V gene: TRBV27; J gene: TRBJ2-7; clone size: many; CDR3 protein: CASSYGSTYEQYF; CDR3 DNA: TGTGCCAGCAGCTATGGATCCACCTACGAGCAGTACTTC
D gene: TRBD1; V gene: TRBV28; J gene: TRBJ2-1; clone size: -; CDR3 protein: CASTSWTGSGSSALEQFF; CDR3 DNA: TGTGCCAGCACCTCTTGGACAGGGAGTGGTTCATCGGCGCTTGAGCAGTTCTTC
D gene: -; V gene: TRBV4-1; J gene: TRBJ1-2; clone size: few; CDR3 protein: CASSQIHRVVRDGYTF; CDR3 DNA: TGCGCCAGCAGCCAAATACACAGGGTCGTCCGGGACGGCTACACCTTC
D gene: TRBD1; V gene: TRBV29-1; J gene: TRBJ1-2; clone size: few; CDR3 protein: CSVESVADREKIYGYTF; CDR3 DNA: TGCAGCGTTGAATCGGTTGCGGACAGGGAAAAAATCTATGGCTACACCTTC
D gene: TRBD2; V gene: TRBV6-6; J gene: TRBJ2-7; clone size: -; CDR3 protein: CASTSFGTSGSYEQYF; CDR3 DNA: TGTGCCAGCACTTCCTTCGGGACTAGCGGGAGCTATGAGCAGTACTTC
D gene: -; V gene: TRBV10-3; J gene: TRBJ2-1; clone size: -; CDR3 protein: CAISGGEVYNEQFF; CDR3 DNA: TGTGCCATCAGCGGGGGAGAGGTCTACAATGAGCAGTTCTTC
D gene: -; V gene: TRBV29-1; J gene: TRBJ2-3; clone size: few; CDR3 protein: CSVESEVTDTQYF; CDR3 DNA: TGCAGCGTTGAGTCCGAAGTCACAGATACGCAGTATTTT
D gene: -; V gene: TRBV11-3; J gene: TRBJ1-4; clone size: -; CDR3 protein: CASSLDKSSPHTNEKLFF; CDR3 DNA: TGTGCCAGCAGCTTAGACAAGAGCTCCCCCCATACTAATGAAAAACTGTTTTTT
D gene: TRBD2; V gene: TRBV20-1; J gene: TRBJ2-6; clone size: few; CDR3 protein: CSARLAGGSGANVLTF; CDR3 DNA: TGCAGTGCTAGACTAGCGGGGGGCTCTGGGGCCAACGTCCTGACTTTC
D gene: -; V gene: TRBV29-1; J gene: TRBJ2-7; clone size: few; CDR3 protein: CSVVAGPSYEQYF; CDR3 DNA: TGCAGCGTTGTTGCAGGGCCATCCTACGAGCAGTACTTC
D gene: TRBD2; V gene: TRBV7-9; J gene: TRBJ2-1; clone size: -; CDR3 protein: CAGSYSGGPGNEQFF; CDR3 DNA: TGTGCCGGCAGCTATAGCGGGGGGCCGGGGAATGAGCAGTTCTTC
D gene: -; V gene: TRBV12-3/TRBV12-4; J gene: TRBJ1-1; clone size: many; CDR3 protein: CASSLHRNTEAFF; CDR3 DNA: TGTGCCAGCAGTTTGCACCGGAACACTGAAGCTTTCTTT
D gene: TRBD2; V gene: TRBV12-3/TRBV12-4; J gene: TRBJ2-1; clone size: -; CDR3 protein: CASIPTSGAYNEQFF; CDR3 DNA: TGTGCCAGCATCCCGACTAGCGGGGCGTACAATGAGCAGTTCTTC
D gene: -; V gene: TRBV21-1; J gene: TRBJ2-1; clone size: -; CDR3 protein: CVSSKGGTSYNEQFF; CDR3 DNA: TGTGTCAGCAGCAAAGGGGGCACGAGCTACAATGAGCAGTTCTTC
D gene: -; V gene: TRBV12-5; J gene: TRBJ2-1; clone size: few; CDR3 protein: CASDVPGGKSYNEQFF; CDR3 DNA: TGTGCTAGTGACGTACCCGGGGGAAAGTCCTACAATGAGCAGTTCTTC
D gene: -; V gene: TRBV29-1; J gene: TRBJ1-2; clone size: -; CDR3 protein: CSVEREDGSYGYTF; CDR3 DNA: TGCAGCGTTGAGAGGGAGGACGGATCCTATGGCTACACCTTC
D gene: TRBD1; V gene: TRBV28; J gene: TRBJ1-1; clone size: few; CDR3 protein: CASSLPTDLTDRANTEAFF; CDR3 DNA: TGTGCCAGCAGTCTCCCCACCGACTTAACGGACAGGGCGAACACTGAAGCTTTCTTT
D gene: -; V gene: TRBV12-3/TRBV12-4; J gene: TRBJ2-6; clone size: few; CDR3 protein: CASKFNPGRENVLTF; CDR3 DNA: TGTGCCAGCAAGTTCAATCCGGGGAGAGAAAACGTCCTGACTTTC
D gene: -; V gene: TRBV20-1; J gene: TRBJ2-4; clone size: few; CDR3 protein: CSATPYRDLAKNIQYF; CDR3 DNA: TGCAGTGCTACACCCTACAGGGACCTAGCCAAAAACATTCAGTACTTC
D gene: TRBD2; V gene: TRBV9; J gene: TRBJ2-3; clone size: -; CDR3 protein: CASSVGRGLILDTQYF; CDR3 DNA: TGTGCCAGCAGCGTAGGTAGGGGACTAATCCTAGATACGCAGTATTTT
D gene: -; V gene: TRBV24-1; J gene: TRBJ2-7; clone size: -; CDR3 protein: CATSDLDAREQYF; CDR3 DNA: TGTGCCACCAGTGATTTAGACGCCAGAGAGCAGTACTTC
D gene: -; V gene: TRBV9; J gene: TRBJ1-6; clone size: few; CDR3 protein: CASSVGVGPEFNSPLHF; CDR3 DNA: TGTGCCAGCAGCGTAGGTGTCGGGCCGGAATTTAATTCACCCCTCCACTTT
D gene: TRBD2; V gene: TRBV12-3/TRBV12-4; J gene: TRBJ2-7; clone size: -; CDR3 protein: CASSSPGSGVYEQYF; CDR3 DNA: TGTGCCAGCAGTTCCCCCGGGAGCGGGGTCTACGAGCAGTACTTC
D gene: -; V gene: TRBV4-1; J gene: TRBJ1-5; clone size: -; CDR3 protein: CASSQDRVGDQPQHF; CDR3 DNA: TGCGCCAGCAGCCAAGACAGGGTAGGGGATCAGCCCCAGCATTTT
D gene: -; V gene: TRBV6-5; J gene: TRBJ2-1; clone size: -; CDR3 protein: CASSYSERIEQFF; CDR3 DNA: TGTGCCAGCAGTTACTCCGAGAGAATTGAGCAGTTCTTC
D gene: TRBD1; V gene: TRBV5-5; J gene: TRBJ1-5; clone size: -; CDR3 protein: CASSPGQGAHNQPQHF; CDR3 DNA: TGTGCCAGCAGCCCCGGACAGGGGGCGCATAATCAGCCCCAGCATTTT
D gene: TRBD2; V gene: TRBV4-2; J gene: TRBJ2-3; clone size: -; CDR3 protein: CASSQETGGDTDTQYF; CDR3 DNA: TGTGCCAGCAGCCAAGAAACCGGGGGGGACACAGATACGCAGTATTTT
D gene: -; V gene: TRBV20-1; J gene: TRBJ1-2; clone size: few; CDR3 protein: CSARALPGYTF; CDR3 DNA: TGCAGTGCTAGAGCCCTCCCTGGCTACACCTTC
D gene: -; V gene: TRBV7-7; J gene: TRBJ2-5; clone size: few; CDR3 protein: CASGGEWETQYF; CDR3 DNA: TGTGCCAGCGGTGGAGAGTGGGAGACCCAGTACTTC
D gene: -; V gene: TRBV20-1; J gene: TRBJ1-6; clone size: once; CDR3 protein: CSASSGSWDSPLHF; CDR3 DNA: TGCAGTGCTAGTTCAGGCAGCTGGGATTCACCCCTCCACTTT
D gene: TRBD1; V gene: TRBV2; J gene: TRBJ2-1; clone size: few; CDR3 protein: CASSDFGTGANEQFF; CDR3 DNA: TGTGCCAGCAGTGACTTCGGGACAGGGGCGAATGAGCAGTTCTTC
D gene: -; V gene: TRBV4-3; J gene: TRBJ2-3; clone size: -; CDR3 protein: CASSQDLEFRPLTDTQYF; CDR3 DNA: TGCGCCAGCAGCCAAGATCTCGAATTCAGGCCACTCACAGATACGCAGTATTTT